These 28 T cell receptor beta chains were sequenced from one sample in a study of CD8+CD57+ T cells in acquired aplastic anemia. An expansion of CD8+CD57+ cells by flow cytometry had been shown in patients chosen for sequencing. It was genomic DNA that served as the template for profiling TCR beta VDJ and CDR3. TCRdb ran MiXCR on the reads and lists one entry per CDR3 protein. There are about 150,000 distinct CDR3 sequences in the sample; about 48% occur only once, and 9.5% to 15% lies in the top ten. Sequences were obtained from sorted CD4+, CD8+, or CD8+CD57+ T cells (not recorded which) from PBMCs. These receptors were taken from a human donor with aplastic anemia.

At least ten counts were recorded for this clonotype. The chain carries TRBV5-8 and TRBJ2-7; 8 bases line up with TRBD2. V shed 2 bases and J 4 bases; nucleotides not matched to a gene: 2. The germline gives CDR1 SGHTS, CDR2 YDEGEE. This CDR3 is built from 13 residues. The CDR3 here is CASSFGTSYEQYF. CDR3 in DNA: TGTGCCAGCAGCTTCGGGACTAGTTACGAGCAGTACTTC.

This clonotype was counted many times. This chain connects TRBV7-6 to TRBJ2-7; no reliable D call. CDR3 length equals 14 residues. V was clipped by 1 base and J by 1 base, with 8 bases between them. The V gene's germline CDR1 is SGHVS and CDR2 FNYEAQ. The CDR3 region has the DNA TGTGCCAGCAGCTTAGTCCGGCTTTCCTACGAGCAGTACTTC. Residues: CASSLVRLSYEQYF.

The CDR3 nucleotides read TGTGCCAGCAGCCTTGAGGACAGTAATGAAAAACTGTTTTTT. Its translation is CASSLEDSNEKLFF. The chain couples TRBV4-2 to TRBJ1-4; D possibly corresponds to TRBD1 (6 bases). The CDR3 has 14 amino acids. Deletions cut 4 bases from V and 4 bases from J, with 10 bases between. CDR1 is LGHNA, CDR2 YNFKEQ, per germline.

This clonotype has ten or more counts. The chain combines TRBV7-8 with TRBJ2-2, with no clear D. Deletions cut 3 bases from V and 0 bases from J, with 17 bases between. The V gene's germline CDR1 is SGHVS and CDR2 FQNEAQ. The CDR3 totals 18 residues. The CDR3 is CASSLVRRVLANTGELFF. The CDR3 DNA follows: TGTGCCAGCAGCTTGGTCCGCCGGGTTCTCGCGAACACCGGGGAGCTGTTTTTT.

The chain is built from TRBV20-1 and TRBJ2-1; tentatively, D is TRBD1 (6 bases). Germline CDR1 DFQATT, CDR2 SNEGSKA (reference sequence). The CDR3 totals 16 residues. V lost 6 bases and J lost 6, with 24 bases in between. The CDR3 is CSASSPGTHGSNEQFF. DNA for the CDR3: TGCAGTGCCAGCAGCCCAGGGACACACGGAAGCAATGAGCAGTTCTTC.

This clonotype was found many times. The CDR3 sequence: CSASSLAGGQDTDTQYF. The DNA of the CDR3 is TGCAGTGCTAGTAGCCTAGCGGGGGGCCAGGACACAGATACGCAGTATTTT. This chain connects TRBV20-1 to TRBJ2-3, with 11 bases that match TRBD2. CDR1 is DFQATT and CDR2 is SNEGSKA in the germline V gene (reference sequence). J was trimmed by 2 bases and V by 3 bases; bases with no gene match: 10. The CDR3 is 17 amino acids.

The V call is TRBV19, the J call TRBJ2-7; D is unresolved. Germline V gene sequence: CDR1 LNHDA, CDR2 SQIVND (reference sequence). The CDR3 has 12 residues. V dropped 7 bases and J dropped 2 bases, with 9 bases sitting between them. The CDR3 reads CASTPGPYEQYF. The CDR3 DNA is TGTGCCAGTACCCCGGGCCCCTACGAGCAGTACTTC.

The chain carries TRBV7-9 and TRBJ1-4, with D uncertain. Germline CDR1 SEHNR, CDR2 FQNEAQ (reference sequence). This CDR3 spans 13 amino acids. Trimming took 4 bases from V and 8 from J, leaving 11 bases between them. CDR3 sequence reads: CASSSLPGEKLFF. The CDR3, as DNA: TGTGCCAGCAGCTCCCTGCCGGGGGAAAAACTGTTTTTT.

V is TRBV27 and J is TRBJ1-1, with D possibly TRBD1 on 6 matching bases. Germline CDR1 MNHEY, CDR2 SMNVEV (reference sequence). V lost 5 bases and J lost 6, with 13 bases in between. The CDR3 length is 13 residues. CDR3 nucleotides: TGTGCCAGCAGTCCCACAGGGAGGGCTGAAGCTTTCTTT. Encoded protein: CASSPTGRAEAFF.

The chain employs TRBV2 and TRBJ1-6, with D possibly TRBD1 on 5 matching bases. Trimming stripped 2 bases from V and 8 bases from J, with 10 bases between. This CDR3 region has 14 residues. Germline CDR1 and CDR2: SNHLY and FYNNEI. CDR3 nucleotides: TGTGCCAGCAGTGAAATCTTGGGGGATTCACCCCTCCACTTT. Translated: CASSEILGDSPLHF.

This clonotype was seen many times. The chain uses TRBV7-2 and TRBJ2-5, with 7 bases aligning to TRBD1. This CDR3 is built from 14 residues. Germline V gene lookup returns CDR1 SGHTA and CDR2 FQGNSA. Losses at the gene ends were 5 bases for V and 3 bases for J; bases not matched to a gene: 6. CDR3 sequence: CASSISTGEETQYF. As DNA, the CDR3 is TGTGCCAGCAGCATAAGCACAGGGGAAGAGACCCAGTACTTC.

The V gene is TRBV24-1, the J gene TRBJ2-2; 9 bases fit TRBD1. V lost 4 bases to trimming and J lost 3 bases; unmatched junction nucleotides: 5. Germline loops: CDR1 KGHDR, CDR2 SFDVKD. The CDR3 spans 16 residues. CDR3 residues: CATSDPDRGDTGELFF. In DNA, the CDR3 is TGTGCCACCAGTGACCCGGACAGGGGCGACACCGGGGAGCTGTTTTTT.

This clonotype came up once. The chain couples TRBV2 to TRBJ1-1; possibly TRBD1 for D (6 bases). V gave up 5 bases and J gave up 4 bases, with 11 bases separating them. This CDR3 has 13 amino acids. CDR1 SNHLY and CDR2 FYNNEI come from the germline V gene. In DNA, the CDR3 is TGTGCCAGCAGTAAACAGGGAGGCACTGAAGCTTTCTTT. It specifies CASSKQGGTEAFF.

In regard to this clonotype: The junction shows a germline mismatch at one end, possibly a read error. The rearrangement uses TRBV10-1 and TRBJ1-4; TRBD1 might be the D (6 bases). Per germline, CDR1 WNHNN and CDR2 SYGVQD (reference sequence). The CDR3 spans 17 residues. The CDR3 region has the DNA TGCGCCGGCAGTGAAGGTGGGACATTGTGGAGCCCTGAAAAACTGTTTTTT. Translating gives CAGSEGGTLWSPEKLFF.

The chain uses TRBV29-1 and TRBJ2-7; 12 nucleotides agree with TRBD2. The CDR3 runs 13 residues. The germline CDR1 and CDR2 sequences are SQVTM and ANQGSEA. With V trimmed by 7 bases and J by 5 bases, 6 bases remained unmatched. Here the CDR3 reads CSGGLAGTDEQYF. The CDR3 bases are TGCAGCGGCGGACTAGCGGGGACCGACGAGCAGTACTTC.

The chain has TRBV19 and TRBJ1-1; 10 bases map to TRBD1. Trimming removed 5 bases from V and 2 bases from J; junction bases left unmatched: 8. The CDR3 has 16 residues. CDR1 and CDR2 from the germline V gene are LNHDA and SQIVND (reference sequence). CDR3 protein: CASSWQRDRGNTEAFF. The DNA of the CDR3 is TGTGCCAGTAGTTGGCAGCGGGACAGGGGCAACACTGAAGCTTTCTTT. The entire variable domain, with the rest obtained from reference TRBV19 and TRBJ1-1, is as follows: DGGITQSPKYLFRKEGQNVTLSCEQNLNHDAMYWYRQDPGQGLRLIYYSQIVNDFQKGDIAEGYSVSREKKESFPLTVTSAQKNPTAFYLCASSWQRDRGNTEAFFGQGTRLTVV.

This clonotype showed up just a few times. Compared with germline, one end of the junction differs, possibly owing to a read error. The CDR3: CASSLDRQETQYF. The CDR3 coding sequence is TGTGCTAGCAGCTTGGACAGACAAGAGACCCAGTACTTC. V usage is TRBV7-7 and J usage is TRBJ2-5, with D possibly being TRBD1 (6 bases). Germline V CDR1 and CDR2: SSHAT, FNYEAQ (reference sequence). This CDR3 is 13 amino acids long.

CDR3 bases: TGCAGTGCTAGGGAGCATCGTGGGGCCAACGTCCTGACTTTC. Protein sequence: CSAREHRGANVLTF. V and J are TRBV20-1 and TRBJ2-6; D remains unclear. This CDR3 is built from 14 residues. The germline gives CDR1 DFQATT, CDR2 SNEGSKA (reference sequence). The V end was cut by 3 bases, the J end by 3 bases, with 9 bases between.

This clonotype was seen many times. This chain's CDR3 is CASSGTGSGAGELFF. The CDR3 DNA reads as TGTGCCAGCAGCGGGACAGGGTCGGGGGCCGGGGAGCTGTTTTTT. The chain employs TRBV7-3 and TRBJ2-2; 9 bases align to TRBD1. This CDR3 contains 15 residues. J lost 6 bases, V lost 5 bases, and 7 bases had no gene match. Germline CDR1 reads SGHTA; CDR2 reads FQGTGA. The full variable domain, completed using reference TRBV7-3 and TRBJ2-2, is GAGVSQTPSNKVTEKGKYVELRCDPISGHTALYWYRQSLGQGPEFLIYFQGTGAADDSGLPNDRFFAVRPEGSVSTLKIQRTERGDSAVYLCASSGTGSGAGELFFGEGSRLTVL.

This clonotype turned up a few times. The chain carries TRBV6-5 and TRBJ1-1, with TRBD1 as a possible D gene (6 bases). Trimming took off 4 bases at V and 2 bases at J, with 17 bases between the two ends. Germline CDR1 MNHEY, CDR2 SVGAGI. The CDR3 runs 16 residues. Here the CDR3 reads CASSLPPGAENTEAFF. DNA of the CDR3: TGTGCCAGCAGTTTACCTCCGGGGGCCGAAAACACTGAAGCTTTCTTT.

This chain links TRBV2 with TRBJ2-5; no reliable D call. V dropped 9 bases and J dropped 4 bases, with 15 bases sitting between them. The CDR3 contains 13 residues. Germline V gene sequence: CDR1 SNHLY, CDR2 FYNNEI. In DNA form, the CDR3 reads TGTGCCAGTGAAGCCCGTTGGGGAGAGACCCAGTACTTC. It encodes CASEARWGETQYF.

The rearrangement uses TRBV7-9 and TRBJ2-7; 7 nucleotides agree with TRBD1. Germline CDR1 is SEHNR and CDR2 is FQNEAQ (reference sequence). The CDR3 sequence is 13 residues long. V lost 5 bases, J lost 5 bases, and 6 bases stayed unmatched. DNA of the CDR3: TGTGCCAGCAGCCTGACAGGGTCCCACGAGCAGTACTTC. It codes for CASSLTGSHEQYF.

The chain couples TRBV7-9 to TRBJ2-7; no reliable D call. This CDR3 contains 11 residues. Germline CDR1 and CDR2: SEHNR and FQNEAQ (reference sequence). The CDR3 DNA is TGTGCTCTGGCCGTCGGCGACGAGCAGTACTTC. Its translation is CALAVGDEQYF. The full variable domain, completed using reference TRBV7-9 and TRBJ2-7, is DTGVSQNPRHKITKRGQNVTFRCDPISEHNRLYWYRQTLGQGPEFLTYFQNEAQLEKSRLLSDRFSAERPKGSFSTLEIQRTEQGDSAMYLCALAVGDEQYFGPGTRLTVT.

This chain joins TRBV7-9 and TRBJ2-7; a possible D gene is TRBD1 (5 bases). The germline gives CDR1 SEHNR, CDR2 FQNEAQ (reference sequence). Deletions cut 5 bases from V and 7 bases from J, with 12 bases between. The CDR3 loop spans 12 amino acids. The CDR3 loop reads CASSAGWDEQYF. CDR3 DNA: TGTGCCAGCAGCGCAGGGTGGGATGAGCAGTACTTC. Full variable domain (outside the CDR3, taken from reference TRBV7-9 and TRBJ2-7): DTGVSQNPRHKITKRGQNVTFRCDPISEHNRLYWYRQTLGQGPEFLTYFQNEAQLEKSRLLSDRFSAERPKGSFSTLEIQRTEQGDSAMYLCASSAGWDEQYFGPGTRLTVT.

Remarks on this clonotype: The germline gene is not matched at one end of the junction; a read error may be the cause. The chain carries TRBV7-2 and TRBJ2-5, with D perhaps given as TRBD1 or TRBD2 (6 bases each). The germline V gene encodes CDR1 SGHTA and CDR2 FQGNSA. CDR3 length: 13 amino acids. The CDR3 reads CASNLGGQETQYF. CDR3 DNA sequence: TGTGCCAGCAACTTAGGGGGGCAAGAGACCCAGTACTTC.

This chain uses TRBV9 with TRBJ2-1; TRBD1 might be the D (6 bases). From germline, CDR1 is SGDLS and CDR2 YYNGEE. The CDR3 consists of 15 residues. Trimming took off 3 bases at V and 0 bases at J, with 10 bases between the two ends. CDR3 DNA: TGTGCCAGCAGCGGCGGACAGAGCTCCTACAATGAGCAGTTCTTC. Residues: CASSGGQSSYNEQFF.

The rearrangement links TRBV2 to TRBJ2-7; D is unclear. V lost 7 bases and J lost 4, with 8 bases in between. The CDR3 has 11 residues. CDR1 SNHLY and CDR2 FYNNEI come from the germline V gene. This CDR3 is CASTLLYEQYF. CDR3 coding DNA: TGTGCCAGCACCCTATTATACGAGCAGTACTTC.

This clonotype was recorded a few times. The rearrangement links TRBV15 to TRBJ2-7, with 7 bases lining up with TRBD1. CDR3 length: 14 amino acids. Germline lookup yields CDR1 LNHNV and CDR2 YYDKDF (reference sequence). The J segment lost 4 bases and the V segment lost 4 bases, leaving 7 bases of the junction unmatched. This CDR3 reads CATSTDRNVYEQYF. Here the CDR3 DNA reads TGTGCCACCAGCACGGACAGGAACGTATACGAGCAGTACTTC.